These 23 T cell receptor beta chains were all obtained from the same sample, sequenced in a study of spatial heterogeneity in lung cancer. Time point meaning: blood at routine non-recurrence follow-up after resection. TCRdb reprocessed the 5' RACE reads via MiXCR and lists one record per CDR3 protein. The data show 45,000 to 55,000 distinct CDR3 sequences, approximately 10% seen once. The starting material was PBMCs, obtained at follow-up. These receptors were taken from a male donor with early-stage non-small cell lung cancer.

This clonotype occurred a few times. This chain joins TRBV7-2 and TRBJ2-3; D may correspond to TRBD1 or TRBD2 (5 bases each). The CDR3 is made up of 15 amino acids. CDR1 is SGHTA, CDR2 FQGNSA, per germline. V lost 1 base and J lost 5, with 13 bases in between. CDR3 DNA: TGTGCCAGCAGCTTAGGGGGACCCCGTGGAGATACGCAGTATTTT. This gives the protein CASSLGGPRGDTQYF.

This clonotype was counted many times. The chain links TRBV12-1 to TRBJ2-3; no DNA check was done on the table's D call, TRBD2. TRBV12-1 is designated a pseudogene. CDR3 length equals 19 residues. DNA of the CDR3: TGTGCCAGCAGCTTTTTGACTAGCGGGAATCAGTGGGGCACAGATACGCAGTATTTT. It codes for CASSFLTSGNQWGTDTQYF.

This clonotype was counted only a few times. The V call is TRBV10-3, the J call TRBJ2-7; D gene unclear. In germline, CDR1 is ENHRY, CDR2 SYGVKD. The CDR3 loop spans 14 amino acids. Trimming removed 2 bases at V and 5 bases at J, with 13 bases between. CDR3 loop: CAISESIGIDEQYF. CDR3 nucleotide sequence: TGTGCCATCAGTGAGAGTATAGGGATCGACGAGCAGTACTTC.

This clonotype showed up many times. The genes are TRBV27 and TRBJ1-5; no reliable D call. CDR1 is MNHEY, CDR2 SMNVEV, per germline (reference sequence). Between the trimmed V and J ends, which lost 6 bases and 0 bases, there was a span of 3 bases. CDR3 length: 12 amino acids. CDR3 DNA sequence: TGTGCCAGCAGCGGTAGCAATCAGCCCCAGCATTTT. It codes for CASSGSNQPQHF.

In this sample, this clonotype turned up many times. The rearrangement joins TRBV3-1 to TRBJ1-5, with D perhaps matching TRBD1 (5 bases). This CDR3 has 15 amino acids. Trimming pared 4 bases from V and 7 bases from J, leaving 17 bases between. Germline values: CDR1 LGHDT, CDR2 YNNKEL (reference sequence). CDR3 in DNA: TGTGCCAGCAGCCCTCAGGACGGGGGAGGGCAGCCCCAGCATTTT. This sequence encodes CASSPQDGGGQPQHF. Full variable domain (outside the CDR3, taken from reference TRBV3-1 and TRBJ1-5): DTAVSQTPKYLVTQMGNDKSIKCEQNLGHDTMYWYKQDSKKFLKIMFSYNNKELIINETVPNRFSPKSPDKAHLNLHINSLELGDSAVYFCASSPQDGGGQPQHFGDGTRLSIL.

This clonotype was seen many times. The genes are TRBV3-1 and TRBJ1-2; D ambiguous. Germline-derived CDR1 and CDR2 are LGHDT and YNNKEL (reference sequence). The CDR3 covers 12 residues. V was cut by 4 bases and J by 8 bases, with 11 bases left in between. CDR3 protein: CASSPGGYGYTF. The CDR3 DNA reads TGTGCCAGCAGCCCGGGAGGGTACGGCTACACCTTC.

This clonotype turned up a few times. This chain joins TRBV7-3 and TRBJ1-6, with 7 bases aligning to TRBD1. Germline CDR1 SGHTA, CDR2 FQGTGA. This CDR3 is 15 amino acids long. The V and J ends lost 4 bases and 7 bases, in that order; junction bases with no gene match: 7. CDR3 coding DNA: TGTGCCAGCAGCTACTTCGGGACAGCCAATTCACCCCTCCACTTT. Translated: CASSYFGTANSPLHF.

CDR3 loop: CASSFRGSLHTDTQYF. CDR3 in DNA: TGTGCCAGCAGCTTTAGGGGGAGCCTCCACACGGATACGCAGTATTTT. This rearrangement joins TRBV5-5 to TRBJ2-3; weak D call: TRBD1 (6 bases). CDR1 is SGHKS, CDR2 YYEKEE, per germline (reference sequence). The V end lost 2 bases, the J end lost 6 bases, and 19 bases lay between the germline ends. The CDR3 runs to 16 residues.

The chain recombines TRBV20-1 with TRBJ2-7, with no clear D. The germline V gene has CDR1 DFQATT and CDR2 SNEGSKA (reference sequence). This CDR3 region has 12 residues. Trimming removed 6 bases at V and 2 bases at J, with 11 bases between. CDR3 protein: CSAVTAPYEQYF. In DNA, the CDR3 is TGCAGTGCCGTGACTGCCCCCTACGAGCAGTACTTC.

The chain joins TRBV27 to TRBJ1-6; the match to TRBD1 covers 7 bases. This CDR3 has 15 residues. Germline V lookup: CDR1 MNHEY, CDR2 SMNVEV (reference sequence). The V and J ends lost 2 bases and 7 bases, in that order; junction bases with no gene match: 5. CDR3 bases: TGTGCCAGCAGTTTAGAGTCAGGGGGAAATTCACCCCTCCACTTT. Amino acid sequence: CASSLESGGNSPLHF.

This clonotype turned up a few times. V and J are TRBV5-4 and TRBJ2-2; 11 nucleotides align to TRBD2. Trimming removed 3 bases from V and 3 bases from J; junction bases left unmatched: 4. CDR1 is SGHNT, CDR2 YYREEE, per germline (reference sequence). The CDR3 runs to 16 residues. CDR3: CASSWGTSGYTGELFF. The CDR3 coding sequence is TGTGCCAGCAGCTGGGGGACTAGCGGATACACCGGGGAGCTGTTTTTT.

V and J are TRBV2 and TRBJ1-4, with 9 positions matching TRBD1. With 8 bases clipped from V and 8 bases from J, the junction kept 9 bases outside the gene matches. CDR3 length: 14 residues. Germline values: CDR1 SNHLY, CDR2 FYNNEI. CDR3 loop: CASLMWTGEEKLFF. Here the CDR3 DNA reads TGTGCCAGCTTGATGTGGACAGGGGAGGAAAAACTGTTTTTT.

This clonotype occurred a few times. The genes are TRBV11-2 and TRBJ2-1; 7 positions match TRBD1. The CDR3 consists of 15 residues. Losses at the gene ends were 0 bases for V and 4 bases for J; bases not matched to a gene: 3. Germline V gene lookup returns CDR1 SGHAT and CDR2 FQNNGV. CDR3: CASSLDRGSYNEQFF. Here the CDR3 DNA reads TGTGCCAGCAGCTTAGACAGGGGGTCGTACAATGAGCAGTTCTTC.

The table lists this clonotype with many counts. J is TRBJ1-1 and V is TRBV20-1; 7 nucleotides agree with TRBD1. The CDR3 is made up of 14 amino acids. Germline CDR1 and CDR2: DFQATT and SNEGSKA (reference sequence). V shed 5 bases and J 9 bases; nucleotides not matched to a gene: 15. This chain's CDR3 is CSAASGTEIGQAFF. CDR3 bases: TGCAGTGCTGCCTCCGGGACAGAGATAGGTCAAGCTTTCTTT.

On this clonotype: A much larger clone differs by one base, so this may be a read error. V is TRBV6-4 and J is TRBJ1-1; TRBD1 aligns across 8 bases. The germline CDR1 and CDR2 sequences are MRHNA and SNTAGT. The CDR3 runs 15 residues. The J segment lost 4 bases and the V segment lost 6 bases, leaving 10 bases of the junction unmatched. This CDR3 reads CASRDGTGWGTEAFF. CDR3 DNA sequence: TGTGCCAGCAGAGATGGGACAGGCTGGGGCACTGAAGCTTTCTTT.

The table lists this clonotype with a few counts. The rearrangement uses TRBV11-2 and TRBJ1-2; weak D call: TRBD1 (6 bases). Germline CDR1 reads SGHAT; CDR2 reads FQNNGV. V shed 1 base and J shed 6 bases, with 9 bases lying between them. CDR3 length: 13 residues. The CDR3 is CASSLVGTHGYTF. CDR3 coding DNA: TGTGCCAGCAGCTTAGTAGGGACACATGGCTACACCTTC.

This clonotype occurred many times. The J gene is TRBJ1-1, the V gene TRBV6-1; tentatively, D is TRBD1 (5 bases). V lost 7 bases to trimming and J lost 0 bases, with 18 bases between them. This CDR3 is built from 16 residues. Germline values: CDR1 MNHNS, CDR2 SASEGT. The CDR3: CASIEDNSHMNTEAFF. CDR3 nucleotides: TGTGCCAGCATAGAGGACAACTCCCACATGAACACTGAAGCTTTCTTT.

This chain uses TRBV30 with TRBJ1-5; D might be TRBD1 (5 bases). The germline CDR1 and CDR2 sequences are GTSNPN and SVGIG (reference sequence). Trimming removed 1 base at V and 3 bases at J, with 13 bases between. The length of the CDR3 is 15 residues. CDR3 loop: CAWSATGLYNQPQHF. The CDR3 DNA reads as TGTGCCTGGAGTGCCACGGGACTGTACAATCAGCCCCAGCATTTT. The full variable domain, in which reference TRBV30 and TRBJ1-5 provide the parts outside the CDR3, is SQTIHQWPATLVQPVGSPLSLECTVEGTSNPNLYWYRQAAGRGLQLLFYSVGIGQISSEVPQNLSASRPQDRQFILSSKKLLLSDSGFYLCAWSATGLYNQPQHFGDGTRLSIL.

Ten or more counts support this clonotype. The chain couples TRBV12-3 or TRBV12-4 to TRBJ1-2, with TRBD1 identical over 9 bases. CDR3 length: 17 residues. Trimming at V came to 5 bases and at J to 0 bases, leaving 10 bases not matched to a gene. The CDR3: CASSADRGLSSNYGYTF. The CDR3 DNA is TGTGCCAGCAGTGCGGACAGGGGATTGAGCTCTAACTATGGCTACACCTTC.

The DNA of the CDR3 is TGTGCCAGCAGTTACGGCGGCGCGGGCGACGAGCAGTACTTC. Translated: CASSYGGAGDEQYF. The chain recombines TRBV6-5 with TRBJ2-7; weak D call: TRBD2 (5 bases). Per the germline V gene, CDR1 is MNHEY and CDR2 is SVGAGI. The CDR3 is 14 amino acids. The V end lost 2 bases, the J end lost 5 bases, and 13 bases lay between the germline ends.

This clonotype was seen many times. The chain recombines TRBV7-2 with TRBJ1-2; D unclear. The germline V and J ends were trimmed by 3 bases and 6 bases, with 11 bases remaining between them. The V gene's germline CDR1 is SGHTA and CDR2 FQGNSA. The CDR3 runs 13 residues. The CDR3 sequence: CASSFTRLDGYTF. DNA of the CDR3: TGTGCCAGCAGCTTTACGAGACTCGATGGCTACACCTTC. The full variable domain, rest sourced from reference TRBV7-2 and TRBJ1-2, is GAGVSQSPSNKVTEKGKDVELRCDPISGHTALYWYRQSLGQGLEFLIYFQGNSAPDKSGLPSDRFSAERTGGSVSTLTIQRTQQEDSAVYLCASSFTRLDGYTFGSGTRLTVV.

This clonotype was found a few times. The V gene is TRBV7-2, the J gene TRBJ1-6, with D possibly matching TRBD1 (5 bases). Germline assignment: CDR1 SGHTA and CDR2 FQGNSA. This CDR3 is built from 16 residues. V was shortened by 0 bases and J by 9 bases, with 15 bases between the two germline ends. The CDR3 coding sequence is TGTGCCAGCAGCTTAGCGCAGTCGGGGACGTTTTCACCCCTCCACTTT. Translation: CASSLAQSGTFSPLHF.

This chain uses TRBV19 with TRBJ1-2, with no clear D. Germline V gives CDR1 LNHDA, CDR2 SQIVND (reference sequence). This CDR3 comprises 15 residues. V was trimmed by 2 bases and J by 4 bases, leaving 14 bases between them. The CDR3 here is CASSISSTWPYGYTF. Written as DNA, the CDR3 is TGTGCCAGTAGTATATCATCGACCTGGCCCTATGGCTACACCTTC.